This TCR beta chain was identified during a study of prognosis after radiotherapy for stage I lung cancer. Study in general: There were some 13 patients with newly diagnosed primary stage I lung tumors and a few patients with oligometastatic NSCLC after surgical resection of the primary tumor.

The CDR3 is 16 residues long. The junction had 12 bases not matched to a gene; V was cut back by 7 bases and J by 0 bases. Germline lookup yields CDR1 MNHNS and CDR2 SASEGT. The study amplified the TCR beta CDR3 region from genomic DNA. This amplification was carried out by two rounds of multiplex PCR. During first-round PCR, primers specific to each TRBV and TRBJ gene were used. TCRdb reprocessed the multiplex PCR reads via MiXCR and lists one record per CDR3 protein. The table includes around 19,000 distinct CDR3 sequences, 45% to 50% detected once. On CT and PET/CT, all patients were node-negative, and none had prior chemotherapy, radiotherapy or other malignancies. As to this clonotype: Its antigen is currently unknown. Since the CDR3 does not end with the conserved phenylalanine or tryptophan, this likely comes from a read error.

Study-wide findings and caveats: Median unique TCR clone counts of roughly 10,000 versus 7,000 showed a fall after stereotactic body radiation therapy.

The sample was PBMCs, taken before or after stereotactic body radiation therapy (not recorded which). This sequence joins TRBV6-1 and TRBJ2-7; 7 bases are a match to TRBD2. This sequence originates from a donor at least 50 years old with non-small cell lung cancer. CDR3 in amino acids: CASIPAGRRSSYEQYL. The CDR3 DNA is TGTGCCAGCATCCCAGCGGGGAGGAGAAGCTCCTACGAGCAGTACCTC.